This T cell receptor (beta chain) comes out of a study of blood T cell repertoires in COVID-19. Study context: Collection of acute and convalescent COVID-19 samples took place in the United States, Italy and Spain. From T cells, B-cell-depleted T cells, or PBMCs came the material, which was cDNA or gDNA.

Germline-derived CDR1 and CDR2 are SGHNT and YYREEE (reference sequence). The V gene lost 0 bases and the J gene lost 5 bases, with 8 bases spanning the gap. The CDR3 sequence is 13 residues long. Per the original data handling: Reference gene primer amplification in the assay estimated nucleated cell counts. Generated by immunoSEQ multiplex PCR, the TCRdb table keeps only in-frame clones and is missing some. V and J calls and clone size are as listed in that table; D and trimming were resolved from the DNA. The data hold some 130,000 clones, with roughly 80% observed a single time. Material for sequencing was peripheral blood. The chain employs TRBV5-4 and TRBJ2-5; D remains unclear. The sequence came from an older man with acute or convalescent COVID-19. CDR3 protein: CASSLGDRETQYF. CDR3 nucleotides: TGTGCCAGCAGCTTGGGTGATCGGGAGACCCAGTACTTC.